These T cell receptor beta chains were read from a single sample in a study of blood T cell repertoires in COVID-19. Using immunoSEQ multiplex PCR, the repertoire was profiled, and TCRdb retains in-frame clones only, with some absent. The data contain about 270,000 clones, roughly nine tenths of them singletons. Sequencing used PBMCs or T cells enriched from blood (not recorded which). These receptors originate from a woman in her sixties or seventies who had recovered from COVID-19. Each CDR3 is given with its conserved first and last residue. The D gene is left open where the match is weak. Clone size, where shown, is once, few, many, or a class for clones that have expanded.

V gene: TRBV15; clone size: NA; D gene: TRBD1; J gene: TRBJ2-7; CDR3 DNA: TGTGCCACCAGCAGCAGGAGGACAGGGATACCCTACGAGCAGTACTTC; CDR3 protein: CATSSRRTGIPYEQYF
V gene: TRBV28; clone size: NA; D gene: TRBD1; J gene: TRBJ1-2; CDR3 DNA: TGTGCCAGCAGCCCGCTGACAGGGAGAAATGGCTACACCTTC; CDR3 protein: CASSPLTGRNGYTF
V gene: TRBV5-8; clone size: NA; D gene: NA; J gene: TRBJ2-1; CDR3 DNA: TGTGCCAGCAGCCCCCAGATATCCTACAATGAGCAGTTCTTC; CDR3 protein: CASSPQISYNEQFF
V gene: TRBV3-1/TRBV3-2; clone size: NA; D gene: NA; J gene: TRBJ1-2; CDR3 DNA: TGTGCCAGCAGCCAAGATCAAAATGGCTACACCTTC; CDR3 protein: CASSQDQNGYTF
V gene: TRBV28; clone size: NA; D gene: NA; J gene: TRBJ2-1; CDR3 DNA: TGTGCCAGCAGTCCGACAGTCAATGAGCAGTTCTTC; CDR3 protein: CASSPTVNEQFF
V gene: TRBV7-9; clone size: once; D gene: TRBD1; J gene: TRBJ2-5; CDR3 DNA: TGTGCCAGCAGCTTGGGACAGGGGGCCTACTTC; CDR3 protein: CASSLGQGAYF
V gene: TRBV5-1; clone size: NA; D gene: TRBD1; J gene: TRBJ2-2; CDR3 DNA: TGCGCCAGCAGCTTCGGACAGGGAAACACCGGGGAGCTGTTTTTT; CDR3 protein: CASSFGQGNTGELFF
V gene: TRBV19; clone size: NA; D gene: NA; J gene: TRBJ1-1; CDR3 DNA: TGTGCCAGTAGTAAACAGAACATGAACACTGAAGCTTTCTTT; CDR3 protein: CASSKQNMNTEAFF
V gene: TRBV7-6; clone size: NA; D gene: NA; J gene: TRBJ1-6; CDR3 DNA: TGTGCCAGCAGCTTAGGGGGCGACAGGAGGTCACCCCTCCACTTT; CDR3 protein: CASSLGGDRRSPLHF
V gene: TRBV5-1; clone size: NA; D gene: TRBD1; J gene: TRBJ1-2; CDR3 DNA: TGCGCCAGCAGCCCAGGACAGGGGAGGTATGGCTACACCTTC; CDR3 protein: CASSPGQGRYGYTF